A single sample is the source of the 10 T cell receptor beta chains below, sequenced in a study of T cell repertoires in cytomegalovirus infection. TCRdb re-called the reads with MiXCR, one entry per CDR3 protein. The sample yields approximately 500,000 distinct CDR3 sequences, 15% to 20% seen once. The sequenced sample was CD8+ T cells from PBMCs. All receptors derive from a human donor in good health (CMV status not recorded). Some clones in this sample may be carry-over from other donors' samples.

In this sample, this clonotype turned up many times. The J gene is TRBJ2-2, the V gene TRBV6-1; TRBD2 matches at 10 bases. The germline CDR1 and CDR2 sequences are MNHNS and SASEGT. The CDR3 runs to 20 residues. With V trimmed by 8 bases and J by 4 bases, 22 bases remained unmatched. CDR3 sequence: CASGPSTPGLAGATTGELFF. The CDR3 DNA is TGTGCCAGCGGACCCTCTACCCCCGGGCTAGCGGGGGCCACCACCGGGGAGCTGTTTTTT.

V usage is TRBV19 and J usage is TRBJ2-6; unclear D gene. The CDR3 spans 16 residues. V was cut by 0 bases and J by 5 bases, with 11 bases left in between. Germline values: CDR1 LNHDA, CDR2 SQIVND (reference sequence). In DNA, the CDR3 is TGTGCCAGTAGTATAGAACAAGGTCCTTGGGCCAACGTCCTGACTTTC. This translates into CASSIEQGPWANVLTF.

This clonotype has ten or more counts. The CDR3 loop reads CASGPSESSYNEQFF. CDR3 nucleotide sequence: TGTGCCAGCGGCCCCAGCGAAAGCTCCTACAATGAGCAGTTCTTC. This sequence joins TRBV7-9 and TRBJ2-1; D gene ambiguous. V was cut by 8 bases and J by 0 bases, with 14 bases left in between. The CDR3 is 15 residues long. CDR1 and CDR2 from the germline V gene are SEHNR and FQNEAQ (reference sequence).

With respect to this clonotype: A much bigger clone sits one base away, suggesting this may be a read error. This CDR3 fails to terminate in the conserved phenylalanine or tryptophan, so it likely reflects a read error. The chain joins TRBV25-1 to TRBJ2-7, with D possibly TRBD1 on 6 matching bases. The CDR3 contains 15 residues. V gave up 6 bases and J gave up 6 bases, with 21 bases separating them. Germline-derived CDR1 and CDR2 are MGHDK and SYGVNS. The CDR3 region has the DNA TGTGCCAGCAGGACAACAAAAAACAGGGACGGCGAGCAGTACTTA. Its translation: CASRTTKNRDGEQYL.

This clonotype was recorded at least ten times. The rearrangement links TRBV7-3 to TRBJ2-7; D not certain. The CDR3 totals 12 residues. In germline, CDR1 is SGHTA, CDR2 FQGTGA. Trimming shortened V by 5 bases and J by 7 bases, and 12 bases separated the two germline ends. Here the CDR3 reads CASSPPDREQYF. The CDR3 DNA follows: TGTGCCAGCAGCCCGCCAGATAGGGAGCAGTACTTC.

This clonotype was detected only a few times. The chain employs TRBV29-1 and TRBJ2-1; 13 bases map to TRBD2. The V and J ends lost 0 bases and 8 bases, in that order; junction bases with no gene match: 4. This CDR3 has 15 amino acids. Germline CDR1 reads SQVTM; CDR2 reads ANQGSEA. In nucleotides, the CDR3 is TGCAGCGTTGAAGAACTAGCGGGAGGGGGGGATGAGCAGTTCTTC. Its translation: CSVEELAGGGDEQFF.

This clonotype occurred many times. The rearrangement joins TRBV20-1 to TRBJ2-1, with 10 bases lining up with TRBD2. V shed 6 bases and J 1 base; nucleotides not matched to a gene: 3. Germline-derived CDR1 and CDR2 are DFQATT and SNEGSKA (reference sequence). The CDR3 totals 14 residues. This chain's CDR3 is CSAPSGSSYNEQFF. The CDR3 nucleotides are TGCAGTGCCCCTAGCGGGAGTTCCTACAATGAGCAGTTCTTC.

This clonotype was seen repeatedly, ten times or more. The chain couples TRBV7-8 to TRBJ2-7; D unresolved. CDR1 and CDR2 from the germline V gene are SGHVS and FQNEAQ. Between the trimmed V and J ends, which lost 2 bases and 0 bases, there was a span of 17 bases. The CDR3 totals 17 residues. Here the CDR3 DNA reads TGTGCCAGCAGCTTAAACGTAATGGATAAAGGCTCCTACGAGCAGTACTTC. This translates into CASSLNVMDKGSYEQYF.

This clonotype was picked up a small number of times. DNA of the CDR3: TGTGCCAGCGCTACCGGGACAGGGGGTTACAATGAGCAGTTCTTC. Amino acids: CASATGTGGYNEQFF. V gene TRBV7-9 combines with J gene TRBJ2-1; 11 bases match TRBD1. V trimming: 8 bases; J trimming: 4 bases; junction bases outside the gene matches: 7. The CDR3 has 15 amino acids. Germline V gives CDR1 SEHNR, CDR2 FQNEAQ (reference sequence).

In its sample, this clonotype was seen many times. This chain joins TRBV7-9 and TRBJ2-2; 9 bases align to TRBD2. Germline V gives CDR1 SEHNR, CDR2 FQNEAQ (reference sequence). This CDR3 region has 17 residues. J was trimmed by 2 bases and V by 0 bases; bases with no gene match: 4. CDR3 bases: TGTGCCAGCAGCTTAGCAGGACTAGCGCAAAACACCGGGGAGCTGTTTTTT. Its protein is CASSLAGLAQNTGELFF.